Following are 15 T cell receptor beta chains from one sample sequenced in a study of blood T cell repertoires in COVID-19 (dated by TCRdb to 2018 to 2021). Receptors were amplified or captured by the immunoSEQ multiplex PCR assay. Entries here come from immuneACCESS through TCRdb and include only in-frame sequences with V and J called. Some clones fail to appear in such tables; in the studies checked, an unresolved V gene covers under half of the shortfall, and the cause of the remainder is unknown. This sample lists about 200,000 clones; roughly 85% were detected once. 2.4% of the sample goes to the ten largest clones. The sequenced material came from peripheral blood. These receptors came from a woman in her sixties or seventies with COVID-19, enrolled during active disease.

This clone was detected only once. The V and J genes are TRBV10-3 and TRBJ1-1; tentative D call: TRBD1 (5 bases). Trimming pared 4 bases from V and 1 base from J, leaving 13 bases between. In germline, CDR1 is ENHRY, CDR2 SYGVKD. The CDR3 has 15 residues. The CDR3 region is CAISAGREENTEAFF. Written as DNA, the CDR3 is TGTGCCATCAGTGCCGGCAGGGAGGAGAACACTGAAGCTTTCTTT.

This clone showed up just once. The genes are TRBV5-1 and TRBJ1-2, with D uncertain. With 3 bases removed from V and 3 bases from J, the gap between germline ends came to 9 bases. This CDR3 spans 13 amino acids. CDR1 and CDR2 (germline): SGHRS, YFSETQ. The CDR3 spells CASSSQNDYGYTF. The CDR3 DNA sequence: TGCGCCAGCAGCTCCCAGAATGACTATGGCTACACCTTC.

The chain recombines TRBV4-3 with TRBJ1-2; D is perhaps TRBD1 (6 bases). This CDR3 contains 18 residues. The germline CDR1 and CDR2 sequences are LGHNA and YSLEER. V was clipped by 0 bases and J by 5 bases, with 22 bases between them. CDR3 residues: CASSQDLGGQLGGYGYTF. In DNA, the CDR3 is TGCGCCAGCAGCCAAGACCTGGGTGGACAGCTTGGTGGATATGGCTACACCTTC.

The CDR3 is CASSLAGLAGRNEQFF. For the CDR3, the DNA is TGTGCCAGCAGCTTGGCCGGACTAGCGGGAAGGAATGAGCAGTTCTTC. The V call is TRBV5-6, the J call TRBJ2-1, with 12 bases lining up with TRBD2. Germline V CDR1 and CDR2: SGHDT, YYEEEE. The CDR3 has 16 residues. Trimming at V came to 0 bases and at J to 7 bases, leaving 5 bases not matched to a gene.

The chain uses TRBV12-3 or TRBV12-4 and TRBJ1-6; 10 bases agree with TRBD1. The CDR3 is made up of 13 amino acids. With V trimmed by 6 bases and J by 10 bases, 3 bases remained unmatched. CDR3: CASRGTGASPLHF. As DNA, the CDR3 is TGTGCCAGCAGGGGGACAGGGGCCTCACCCCTCCACTTT.

The V gene is TRBV19, the J gene TRBJ1-4; 10 bases map to TRBD1. The CDR3 extends over 16 amino acids. Germline CDR1 and CDR2: LNHDA and SQIVND (reference sequence). J lost 6 bases, V lost 4 bases, and 8 bases had no gene match. The CDR3 coding sequence is TGTGCCAGTAGTAGACCTCCTGGGACAGGGGATGAAAAACTGTTTTTT. Translation gives CASSRPPGTGDEKLFF. Supplemented by reference TRBV19 and TRBJ1-4, the full variable domain reads DGGITQSPKYLFRKEGQNVTLSCEQNLNHDAMYWYRQDPGQGLRLIYYSQIVNDFQKGDIAEGYSVSREKKESFPLTVTSAQKNPTAFYLCASSRPPGTGDEKLFFGSGTQLSVL.

The chain recombines TRBV15 with TRBJ2-7; the match to TRBD2 covers 7 bases. Per the germline V gene, CDR1 is LNHNV and CDR2 is YYDKDF (reference sequence). The CDR3 loop spans 17 amino acids. J was trimmed by 0 bases and V by 0 bases; bases with no gene match: 8. Written as DNA, the CDR3 is TGTGCCACCAGCAGAGATTCGGGGCGGGGGTACTCCTACGAGCAGTACTTC. It specifies CATSRDSGRGYSYEQYF.

V gene TRBV5-1 combines with J gene TRBJ2-2; 9 nucleotides line up with TRBD1. CDR3 size: 15 residues. Germline V lookup: CDR1 SGHRS, CDR2 YFSETQ. Germline trimming cut 2 bases from V and 7 bases from J; bases unmatched to any gene: 6. The CDR3 DNA is TGCGCCAGCAGCTTTGAACAGGGGGCCGTCGGGGAGCTGTTTTTT. Protein sequence: CASSFEQGAVGELFF.

The CDR3 DNA sequence: TGTGCCAGCAGCTTTGACAGGGGGTGGCTATATACCTTC. This gives the protein CASSFDRGWLYTF. The rearrangement links TRBV5-4 to TRBJ1-2, with 9 bases fitting TRBD1. With 2 bases clipped from V and 14 bases from J, the junction kept 10 bases outside the gene matches. The germline gives CDR1 SGHNT, CDR2 YYREEE (reference sequence). This CDR3 comprises 13 residues.

The V call is TRBV3-1 (or the pseudogene TRBV3-2), the J call TRBJ1-2; D perhaps matches TRBD1 (6 bases). Germline-derived CDR1 and CDR2 are LGHDT and YNNKEL (reference sequence). Between the trimmed V and J ends, which lost 4 bases and 3 bases, there was a span of 18 bases. The CDR3 sequence is 16 residues long. The CDR3 coding sequence is TGTGCCAGCAGCCGAGACGGACAGTCTCCTCACTATGGCTACACCTTC. This codes for CASSRDGQSPHYGYTF.

The chain is built from TRBV7-2 and TRBJ2-7, with D unclear. Germline V CDR1 and CDR2: SGHTA, FQGNSA. Trimming stripped 1 base from V and 0 bases from J, with 16 bases between. The length of the CDR3 is 17 residues. The CDR3 nucleotides read TGTGCCAGCAGCTTAGGGCGGTCTGGCGCTCACTCCTACGAGCAGTACTTC. Encoded protein: CASSLGRSGAHSYEQYF.

The chain's CDR3 is CASSGDRGGPLHF. DNA for the CDR3: TGTGCCAGCAGTGGGGACAGGGGAGGTCCCCTCCACTTT. J is TRBJ1-6 and V is TRBV12-3 or TRBV12-4; 10 bases map to TRBD1. The V gene end was trimmed by 5 bases and the J gene end by 13 bases; junction bases not matched to a gene: 5. This CDR3 region has 13 residues.

The CDR3 DNA is TGTGCCAGCAGCCAAGCTTTCCAAGAGACCCAGTACTTC. Protein: CASSQAFQETQYF. This chain joins TRBV11-2 and TRBJ2-5; D ambiguous. Germline-derived CDR1 and CDR2 are SGHAT and FQNNGV. This CDR3 has 13 residues. Trimming removed 5 bases from V and 1 base from J, with 8 bases in between.

In this sample, this clone turned up once. The genes are TRBV5-4 and TRBJ2-7; D is possibly TRBD2 (6 bases). This CDR3 has 16 residues. The germline CDR1 and CDR2 sequences are SGHNT and YYREEE (reference sequence). The germline V and J ends were trimmed by 2 bases and 1 base, with 16 bases remaining between them. CDR3 in amino acids: CASSFGSGGASYEQYF. In DNA form, the CDR3 reads TGTGCCAGCAGCTTCGGTAGCGGCGGGGCGTCCTACGAGCAGTACTTC.

V gene TRBV19 combines with J gene TRBJ2-3; possibly TRBD1 for D (5 bases). The CDR3 loop spans 15 amino acids. The V gene's germline CDR1 is LNHDA and CDR2 SQIVND (reference sequence). With 5 bases removed from V and 4 bases from J, the gap between germline ends came to 16 bases. CDR3 sequence: CASSLLGALSDTQYF. For the CDR3, the DNA is TGTGCCAGTAGTCTACTTGGGGCCCTGTCAGATACGCAGTATTTT. Full variable domain (rest looked up from reference TRBV19 and TRBJ2-3): DGGITQSPKYLFRKEGQNVTLSCEQNLNHDAMYWYRQDPGQGLRLIYYSQIVNDFQKGDIAEGYSVSREKKESFPLTVTSAQKNPTAFYLCASSLLGALSDTQYFGPGTRLTVL.